This T cell receptor beta chain came from a study of OX40 agonist ivuxolimab in advanced cancers. Autoimmune disease history or systemic immunosuppression was exclusionary. Sequenced by immunoSEQ multiplex PCR; TCRdb stores in-frame clones only, minus some. The sample lists approximately 100,000 clones, around 91% occurring once. The length of the CDR3 is 14 residues. Trimming pared 0 bases from V and 2 bases from J, leaving 7 bases between. From germline, CDR1 is SGHAT and CDR2 FQNNGV. This sample comprised CD4+ or CD8+ T cells sorted from blood, obtained in a trial of the OX40 agonist ivuxolimab. The clonotype originates from an adult with an advanced solid tumor such as melanoma, head and neck, liver or kidney cancer. The chain uses TRBV11-2 and TRBJ2-5; unclear D gene. CDR3 DNA: TGTGCCAGCAGCTTAGACAGATGGCAAGAGACCCAGTACTTC. Amino acids: CASSLDRWQETQYF.